The 30 T cell receptor beta chains below all came from one sample that was sequenced in a study of blood T cell repertoires in COVID-19. The method was immunoSEQ multiplex PCR; TCRdb's version includes in-frame clones alone and lacks a portion of them. The top ten hold about 1.2% of the sample, which has about 330,000 clones, approximately 82% seen once. Input material: peripheral blood. Receptor source: a woman aged 45-59 years with acute or convalescent COVID-19.

This chain links TRBV10-3 with TRBJ2-2; D ambiguous. The germline gives CDR1 ENHRY, CDR2 SYGVKD. V lost 4 bases and J lost 3, with 9 bases in between. This CDR3 has 14 amino acids. CDR3 bases: TGTGCCATCAGTGTGTTCGGAGACACCGGGGAGCTGTTTTTT. Translated, it gives CAISVFGDTGELFF.

The chain couples TRBV5-4 to TRBJ1-1, with D uncertain. V was pared by 3 bases and J by 0 bases, with 18 bases between. This CDR3 has 17 residues. The germline gives CDR1 SGHNT, CDR2 YYREEE (reference sequence). CDR3 in DNA: TGTGCCAGCAGCTCGAGCCCGGCCCTGACACTGAACACTGAAGCTTTCTTT. Encoded protein: CASSSSPALTLNTEAFF.

This clone was recorded once. The rearrangement joins TRBV5-6 to TRBJ2-2; 8 bases match TRBD1. CDR1 and CDR2 from the germline V gene are SGHDT and YYEEEE. The CDR3 loop spans 14 amino acids. V shed 3 bases, J shed 6 bases, and the junction held 4 bases outside the gene matches. The CDR3 sequence: CASSSLQGAGELFF. The CDR3 region has the DNA TGTGCCAGCAGCTCCTTACAGGGGGCCGGGGAGCTGTTTTTT.

The CDR3 sequence is CASSPEVRSYGYTF. As DNA, the CDR3 is TGTGCCAGCAGCCCAGAAGTCCGGAGCTATGGCTACACCTTC. The chain couples TRBV7-9 to TRBJ1-2; no definite D call. Germline loops: CDR1 SEHNR, CDR2 FQNEAQ (reference sequence). V lost 5 bases and J 4 bases, leaving 14 bases between the germline ends. The CDR3 runs to 14 residues.

This chain joins TRBV19 and TRBJ2-2; 7 bases are a match to TRBD2. CDR1 LNHDA and CDR2 SQIVND come from the germline V gene (reference sequence). The V segment lost 6 bases and the J segment 5 bases; nucleotides outside the gene matches: 9. The CDR3 runs 15 residues. The CDR3 bases are TGTGCCAGTAGCCTTGAGGGGAGGGAGACCGGGGAGCTGTTTTTT. Residues: CASSLEGRETGELFF.

V usage is TRBV10-1 and J usage is TRBJ1-5, with D unclear. Trimming took off 3 bases at V and 3 bases at J, with 9 bases between the two ends. The V gene's germline CDR1 is WNHNN and CDR2 SYGVQD (reference sequence). There are 14 residues in the CDR3. Here the CDR3 DNA reads TGCGCCAGCAGTGAAAATGGCCTCAATCAGCCCCAGCATTTT. The encoded protein is CASSENGLNQPQHF.

V and J are TRBV5-1 and TRBJ2-3; 9 nucleotides align to TRBD1. This CDR3 is built from 15 residues. Germline CDR1 and CDR2: SGHRS and YFSETQ. J was trimmed by 4 bases and V by 0 bases; bases with no gene match: 3. CDR3 region: CASSLDRGRSDTQYF. In nucleotides, the CDR3 is TGCGCCAGCAGCTTGGACAGGGGGCGATCAGATACGCAGTATTTT.

The chain joins TRBV3-1 (or the pseudogene TRBV3-2) to TRBJ2-2; 7 nucleotides agree with TRBD1. In germline, CDR1 is LGHDT, CDR2 YNNKEL (reference sequence). The CDR3 has 19 residues. Trimming at V came to 1 base and at J to 2 bases, leaving 13 bases not matched to a gene. The CDR3 bases are TGTGCCAGCAGCCAAGTTTTGAGGTATGGACAGGAAAACACCGGGGAGCTGTTTTTT. This encodes CASSQVLRYGQENTGELFF.

The gene calls are TRBV10-3 and TRBJ2-5; 10 nucleotides align to TRBD2. The ends lost 6 bases at V and 3 bases at J; junction bases unmatched: 1. This CDR3 is built from 13 residues. Per the germline V gene, CDR1 is ENHRY and CDR2 is SYGVKD. CDR3 DNA sequence: TGTGCCATCAGCGGACTAGCGGAAGAGACCCAGTACTTC. Its protein product is CAISGLAEETQYF.

This clone has a handful of counts. V gene TRBV19 combines with J gene TRBJ2-7; 11 positions match TRBD1. The germline CDR1 and CDR2 sequences are LNHDA and SQIVND (reference sequence). V shed 3 bases, J shed 6 bases, and the junction held 1 base outside the gene matches. CDR3 length equals 13 residues. The CDR3 DNA reads as TGTGCCAGTAGTATGGGACAGGGGGGCGAGCAGTACGTC. Amino acids: CASSMGQGGEQYV.

The genes are TRBV27 and TRBJ1-5, with D maybe TRBD1 (6 bases). Germline CDR1 reads MNHEY; CDR2 reads SMNVEV (reference sequence). The CDR3 is 13 amino acids. V lost 6 bases and J lost 3, with 9 bases in between. The CDR3 DNA reads TGTGCCAGCAGGAGGACAGTCAATCAGCCCCAGCATTTT. Translating gives CASRRTVNQPQHF.

The genes are TRBV10-3 and TRBJ1-2, with D maybe TRBD1 (6 bases). V lost 7 bases to trimming and J lost 3 bases, with 15 bases between them. Germline V CDR1 and CDR2: ENHRY, SYGVKD. This CDR3 has 14 amino acids. The CDR3 bases are TGTGCCATCATGCGAGGGGGGGAAGACTATGGCTACACCTTC. It codes for CAIMRGGEDYGYTF.

This clone turned up a few times. The chain employs TRBV6-5 and TRBJ2-1; a weak D match, TRBD1 (5 bases). This CDR3 is built from 14 residues. Per the germline V gene, CDR1 is MNHEY and CDR2 is SVGAGI. The germline V and J ends were trimmed by 2 bases and 4 bases, with 9 bases remaining between them. In DNA, the CDR3 is TGTGCCAGCAGTTACGGGGCGCTATACAATGAGCAGTTCTTC. Translation gives CASSYGALYNEQFF.

The rearrangement joins TRBV7-3 to TRBJ2-1; the D gene is possibly TRBD1 (7 bases). Per the germline V gene, CDR1 is SGHTA and CDR2 is FQGTGA. The CDR3 sequence is 13 residues long. V was trimmed by 3 bases and J by 9 bases, leaving 12 bases between them. Written as DNA, the CDR3 is TGTGCCAGCAGCTTTCAGGGGGGTGCTGAGCAGTTCTTC. Its translation is CASSFQGGAEQFF.

The chain links TRBV5-1 to TRBJ2-3; 10 nucleotides agree with TRBD2. Losses at the gene ends were 5 bases for V and 4 bases for J; bases not matched to a gene: 7. This CDR3 has 15 amino acids. Looked up from germline, CDR1 is SGHRS and CDR2 is YFSETQ. The CDR3 spells CASRPSSGGPDTQYF. For the CDR3, the DNA is TGCGCCAGCAGGCCTTCTAGCGGGGGACCAGATACGCAGTATTTT.

The J gene is TRBJ2-7, the V gene TRBV6-5; 8 bases are shared with TRBD1. Losses at the gene ends were 5 bases for V and 6 bases for J; bases not matched to a gene: 12. Germline V lookup: CDR1 MNHEY, CDR2 SVGAGI. The CDR3 contains 15 residues. The CDR3 DNA reads as TGTGCCAGCAGTAGCCCCCGGACAGGGATATTCGAGCAGTACGTC. Residues: CASSSPRTGIFEQYV.

This clone has a single count. The gene calls are TRBV5-1 and TRBJ2-1; D remains ambiguous. Germline-derived CDR1 and CDR2 are SGHRS and YFSETQ. The CDR3 has 13 amino acids. V lost 0 bases, J lost 10 bases, and 11 bases lay in between. This CDR3 reads CASSLGQRDEQFF. Written as DNA, the CDR3 is TGCGCCAGCAGCTTGGGCCAGCGTGACGAGCAGTTCTTC.

V is TRBV5-1 and J is TRBJ2-7, with D perhaps matching TRBD2 (6 bases). V was clipped by 3 bases and J by 0 bases, with 16 bases between them. Per the germline V gene, CDR1 is SGHRS and CDR2 is YFSETQ. The CDR3 loop spans 16 amino acids. DNA of the CDR3: TGCGCCAGCAGCTCACTCGCTGGGGGGAGCTCCTACGAGCAGTACTTC. Its protein is CASSSLAGGSSYEQYF. The full variable domain, in which reference TRBV5-1 and TRBJ2-7 provide the parts outside the CDR3, is KAGVTQTPRYLIKTRGQQVTLSCSPISGHRSVSWYQQTPGQGLQFLFEYFSETQRNKGNFPGRFSGRQFSNSRSEMNVSTLELGDSALYLCASSSLAGGSSYEQYFGPGTRLTVT.

V is TRBV5-1 and J is TRBJ1-4; 9 nucleotides align to TRBD1. J was trimmed by 8 bases and V by 3 bases; bases with no gene match: 8. CDR3 size: 15 residues. Per germline, CDR1 SGHRS and CDR2 YFSETQ. CDR3 region: CASSSQGAEQEKLFF. DNA for the CDR3: TGCGCCAGCAGCTCACAGGGGGCTGAGCAGGAAAAACTGTTTTTT.

The CDR3, as DNA: TGTGCCAGCAGCCTGTTTGAGATGGAGCCCCAGCATTTT. Protein: CASSLFEMEPQHF. This sequence joins TRBV6-2 or TRBV6-3 and TRBJ1-5; no firm D call. V lost 6 bases, J lost 8 bases, and 14 bases lay in between. The CDR3 spans 13 residues. Germline V gene lookup returns CDR1 MNHEY and CDR2 SVGEGT.

The CDR3 region is CASSEWALRNTEAFF. CDR3 coding DNA: TGTGCCAGCAGCGAGTGGGCCCTGCGGAACACTGAAGCTTTCTTT. This sequence joins TRBV28 and TRBJ1-1; D remains unclear. Germline loops: CDR1 MDHEN, CDR2 SYDVKM. This CDR3 has 15 residues. V was clipped by 6 bases and J by 1 base, with 15 bases between them.

The genes are TRBV3-1 (or the pseudogene TRBV3-2) and TRBJ1-1, with no clear D. Germline V CDR1 and CDR2: LGHDT, YNNKEL (reference sequence). The germline V and J ends were trimmed by 4 bases and 1 base, with 13 bases remaining between them. CDR3 length equals 15 residues. The DNA of the CDR3 is TGTGCCAGCAGCCCCCCGGGGTACAGGAACACTGAAGCTTTCTTT. It is translated as CASSPPGYRNTEAFF.

The chain recombines TRBV7-9 with TRBJ1-4, with D hard to call. The CDR3 spans 14 residues. Deletions cut 5 bases from V and 8 bases from J, with 15 bases between. Germline V gives CDR1 SEHNR, CDR2 FQNEAQ (reference sequence). CDR3 nucleotide sequence: TGTGCCAGCAGCCGGCCGGTGGGCCGAGAAAAACTGTTTTTT. Translating gives CASSRPVGREKLFF. Combining the CDR3 with reference TRBV7-9 and TRBJ1-4 gives the whole variable domain DTGVSQNPRHKITKRGQNVTFRCDPISEHNRLYWYRQTLGQGPEFLTYFQNEAQLEKSRLLSDRFSAERPKGSFSTLEIQRTEQGDSAMYLCASSRPVGREKLFFGSGTQLSVL.

The V call is TRBV9, the J call TRBJ2-6; 7 nucleotides line up with TRBD2. The CDR3 runs 17 residues. Looked up from germline, CDR1 is SGDLS and CDR2 is YYNGEE. V shed 4 bases, J shed 2 bases, and the junction held 9 bases outside the gene matches. The chain's CDR3 is CASSPDVGTTGANVLTF. The CDR3 DNA follows: TGTGCCAGCAGCCCTGATGTCGGGACTACTGGGGCCAACGTCCTGACTTTC.

V and J are TRBV24-1 and TRBJ2-1; 10 bases are a match to TRBD2. CDR3 length equals 13 residues. The germline CDR1 and CDR2 sequences are KGHDR and SFDVKD. V trimming: 6 bases; J trimming: 8 bases; junction bases outside the gene matches: 3. In nucleotides, the CDR3 is TGTGCCACCAGTACTAGCGGGACGGATGAGCAGTTCTTC. Translating it yields CATSTSGTDEQFF.

The V and J genes are TRBV7-2 and TRBJ2-1, with 8 bases matching TRBD2. CDR1 and CDR2 (germline): SGHTA, FQGNSA. Unmatched junction bases numbered 18, after V lost 5 bases and J lost 9 bases. The CDR3 is made up of 17 amino acids. The CDR3 DNA is TGTGCCAGCAGCCCTCCCACGGGGAGCGGGGGTTTGAGTGAGCAGTTCTTC. This gives the protein CASSPPTGSGGLSEQFF.

The chain joins TRBV5-1 to TRBJ2-3; 11 bases align to TRBD2. Germline V gene sequence: CDR1 SGHRS, CDR2 YFSETQ. The CDR3 contains 14 residues. V lost 5 bases to trimming and J lost 5 bases; unmatched junction nucleotides: 4. This CDR3 reads CASSQGLAGDTQYF. As DNA, the CDR3 is TGCGCCAGCAGTCAAGGACTAGCGGGAGATACGCAGTATTTT.

This clone was recorded a few times. The chain links TRBV18 to TRBJ1-6; D not certain. Deletions cut 3 bases from V and 0 bases from J, with 6 bases between. The CDR3 consists of 15 residues. Per the germline V gene, CDR1 is KGHSH and CDR2 is LQKENI. Here the CDR3 DNA reads TGTGCCAGCTCACCTCCGGGCTCCTATAATTCACCCCTCCACTTT. It specifies CASSPPGSYNSPLHF.

In this sample, this clone turned up a few times. This chain joins TRBV28 and TRBJ1-2; 9 positions match TRBD1. V was clipped by 7 bases and J by 8 bases; unmatched bases: 11. CDR3 length: 14 amino acids. CDR1 and CDR2 (germline): MDHEN, SYDVKM. CDR3 sequence: CASIPGGTGNGYTF. For the CDR3, the DNA is TGTGCCAGCATCCCGGGCGGGACAGGGAACGGCTACACCTTC.

The genes are TRBV11-2 and TRBJ1-1, with D possibly TRBD1 on 6 matching bases. Germline values: CDR1 SGHAT, CDR2 FQNNGV. This CDR3 region has 14 residues. With 2 bases removed from V and 9 bases from J, the gap between germline ends came to 16 bases. CDR3 DNA sequence: TGTGCCAGCAGCTTAATTATAGGACAGAGAAAAGCTTTCTTT. This translates into CASSLIIGQRKAFF. The entire variable domain, with the rest obtained from reference TRBV11-2 and TRBJ1-1, is as follows: EAGVAQSPRYKIIEKRQSVAFWCNPISGHATLYWYQQILGQGPKLLIQFQNNGVVDDSQLPKDRFSAERLKGVDSTLKIQPAKLEDSAVYLCASSLIIGQRKAFFGQGTRLTVV.